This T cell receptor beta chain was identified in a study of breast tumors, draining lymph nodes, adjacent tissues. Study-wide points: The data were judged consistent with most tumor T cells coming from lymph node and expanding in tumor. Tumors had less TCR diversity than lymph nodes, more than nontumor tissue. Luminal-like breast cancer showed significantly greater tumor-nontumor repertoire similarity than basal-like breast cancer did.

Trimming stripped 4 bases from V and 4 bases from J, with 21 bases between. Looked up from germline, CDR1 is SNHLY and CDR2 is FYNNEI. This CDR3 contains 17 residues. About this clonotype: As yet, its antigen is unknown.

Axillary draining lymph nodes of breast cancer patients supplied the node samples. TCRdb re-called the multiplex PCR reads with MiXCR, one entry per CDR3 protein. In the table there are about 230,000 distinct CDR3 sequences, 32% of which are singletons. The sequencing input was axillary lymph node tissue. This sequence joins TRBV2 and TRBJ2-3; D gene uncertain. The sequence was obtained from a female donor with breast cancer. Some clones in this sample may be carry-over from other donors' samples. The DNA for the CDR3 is TGTGCCAGCAGTGGAGGCAGGCCCTATGCGAGACCAGATACGCAGTATTTT. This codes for CASSGGRPYARPDTQYF.